This T cell receptor beta chain was captured in a study of OX40 agonist ivuxolimab in advanced cancers. Study details: Every 2 weeks, patients received ivuxolimab intravenously, dosed at 0.01 to 10 mg/kg.

Germline-derived CDR1 and CDR2 are SGHDT and YYEEEE. The CDR3 runs to 13 residues. V dropped 1 base and J dropped 3 bases, with 7 bases sitting between them. Sequencing used immunoSEQ multiplex PCR; TCRdb keeps in-frame clones, though not all of them. The sample includes around 69,000 clones, approximately 80% of them seen just once. General study results and limits: Clones of CD4+ and CD8+ blood T cells grew by week 6 at doses of 0.1 to 3.0 mg/kg. The specificity for antigen of the expanded peripheral T cells was not determined.

This clone appeared a few times. Its antigen is undetermined. The receptor's source is an adult with an advanced solid tumor such as melanoma, head and neck, liver or kidney cancer. V gene TRBV5-6 combines with J gene TRBJ1-2; D call uncertain. Material: CD4+ or CD8+ T cells sorted from blood, obtained in a trial of the OX40 agonist ivuxolimab. CDR3 bases: TGTGCCAGCAGCTTGTCTGGGGACTATGGCTACACCTTC. The encoded protein is CASSLSGDYGYTF.